Listed below are T cell receptor beta chains from one sample, sequenced in a study of blood T cells in healthy people across ages. In TCRdb, the 5' RACE reads were re-called with MiXCR into one record per CDR3 protein. The table records about 1.5 million distinct CDR3 sequences, 35% to 45% of them present only once. Sequences were obtained from blood. These receptors came from a woman in her late teens or twenties in good health. CDR3s include the opening cysteine and the closing phenylalanine or tryptophan. Each record gives: clone size, D gene, J gene, CDR3 length, V gene, CDR3 protein, CDR3 DNA. A D gene is named only where the DNA matches it firmly. Clone size, where shown, is once, few, many, or a class for clones that have expanded.

once - TRBJ2-4 18 TRBV4-3 CASSQDLPRARAKNIQYF TGCGCCAGCAGCCAAGATCTCCCCAGGGCGCGGGCCAAAAACATTCAGTACTTC
- - TRBJ2-5 13 TRBV2 CASIRGNQETQYF TGTGCCAGCATTCGGGGAAACCAAGAGACCCAGTACTTC
few - TRBJ1-2 13 TRBV6-6 CASSYVPRHGYTF TGTGCCAGCAGTTACGTACCTCGGCATGGCTACACCTTC
many - TRBJ2-4 15 TRBV10-3 CAISDPGSAKNIQYF TGTGCCATCAGTGACCCAGGATCCGCCAAAAACATTCAGTACTTC
few TRBD1 TRBJ2-7 15 TRBV7-7 CASSLAFGQAYEQYF TGTGCTAGCAGCTTAGCTTTCGGACAGGCCTACGAGCAGTACTTC
few TRBD2 TRBJ2-5 16 TRBV7-2 CASNLAGAGVQETQYF TGTGCCAGCAACTTGGCCGGTGCGGGAGTACAAGAGACCCAGTACTTC
many - TRBJ2-1 15 TRBV18 CASSLVSLSYNEQFF TGTGCCAGCTCACTAGTTTCCCTGTCCTACAATGAGCAGTTCTTC
- - TRBJ2-5 13 TRBV20-1 CRPQRKDQETQYF TGCAGACCACAACGGAAGGACCAAGAGACCCAGTACTTC
- - TRBJ2-7 12 TRBV7-2 CASSRTLYEQYF TGTGCCAGCAGCCGGACTCTCTACGAGCAGTACTTC
- TRBD2 TRBJ2-3 17 TRBV24-1 CATSDPTLAGGPDTQYF TGTGCCACCAGTGACCCAACATTAGCGGGAGGGCCCGATACGCAGTATTTT
- - TRBJ2-1 11 TRBV13 CASSIYREQFF TGTGCCAGCAGCATTTACCGTGAGCAGTTCTTC
- - TRBJ1-2 16 TRBV21-1 CASSKAGVPTNYGYTF TGTGCCAGCAGCAAAGCAGGAGTCCCTACTAACTATGGCTACACCTTC
few TRBD1 TRBJ1-2 16 TRBV7-2 CASSLGPQGEIYGYTF TGTGCCAGCAGCTTAGGGCCACAGGGGGAGATCTATGGCTACACCTTC
- - TRBJ2-1 15 TRBV27 CASSLATSGDWEQFF TGTGCCAGCAGTTTAGCGACTAGTGGGGATTGGGAGCAGTTCTTC
- - TRBJ1-1 14 TRBV7-2 CASSLANRPGGAFF TGTGCCAGCAGCTTAGCGAACAGGCCGGGGGGAGCTTTCTTT
few TRBD2 TRBJ2-7 20 TRBV6-2/TRBV6-3 CASSYSTGTSGRWSAYEQYF TGTGCCAGCAGTTACTCTACCGGGACTAGCGGGAGGTGGAGCGCCTACGAGCAGTACTTC
few - TRBJ1-2 17 TRBV5-6 CASSLTRLADFNYGYTF TGTGCCAGCAGCCTTACCAGACTCGCCGATTTTAACTATGGCTACACCTTC